A selection of T cell receptor beta chains follows, all from one sample in a study of cytomegalovirus exposure and HLA in healthy donors. Some clones are missing from TCRdb's copy, which holds only in-frame ones; the method was immunoSEQ multiplex PCR. The data show approximately 120,000 clones, about 82% seen once. Sequences were obtained from PBMCs. These receptors were collected from a middle-aged man in good health and CMV-seronegative. Each CDR3 is given with its conserved first and last residue. D genes are given only for firm matches. Expanded clones get a size class; other rows say once, few or many, or leave the size out.

TRBJ1-5 | . | TRBV6-6 | TRBD1 | TGTGCCAGCAGCCAGGGACAGGGAAGCAATCAGCCCCAGCATTTT | CASSQGQGSNQPQHF
TRBJ1-5 | . | TRBV9 | . | TGTGCCAGCAGCGTAGGAACGAGGGATCAGCCCCAGCATTTT | CASSVGTRDQPQHF
TRBJ1-2 | . | TRBV7-2 | . | TGTGCCAGCAGCTTAGCGGGAGGGGAAGGAGGCTACACCTTC | CASSLAGGEGGYTF
TRBJ2-3 | once | TRBV6-5 | . | TGTGCCAGTATTCATCCGGGAACAGATACGCAGTATTTT | CASIHPGTDTQYF
TRBJ2-1 | . | TRBV5-1 | . | TGCGCCAGCAAGAACACCAATGAGCAGTTCTTC | CASKNTNEQFF
TRBJ2-1 | . | TRBV28 | . | TGTGCCAGCAGGCTACTAACTGAGCAGTTCTTC | CASRLLTEQFF
TRBJ2-1 | . | TRBV7-9 | . | TGTGCCAGCAGATCCACGGACATCTCATCCCAGTTCTTC | CASRSTDISSQFF
TRBJ1-1 | . | TRBV5-4 | . | TGTGCCAGCAGCCCACGAACGGGTAATACTGAAGCTTTCTTT | CASSPRTGNTEAFF
TRBJ1-5 | few | TRBV19 | . | TGTGCCACTGCGCGTGACAGAAACACCAATCAGCCCCAGCATTTT | CATARDRNTNQPQHF
TRBJ1-1 | . | TRBV11-2 | TRBD1 | TGTGCCAGCAGCTTATCAGGGGGCGATGAAGCTTTCTTT | CASSLSGGDEAFF
TRBJ2-5 | . | TRBV11-2 | . | TGTGCCAGCAGCATAGACCAGGAAGAGACCCAGTACTTC | CASSIDQEETQYF
TRBJ2-3 | few | TRBV5-4 | TRBD2 | TGTGCCAGCAGCTATGCGGGGGCAGATACGCAGTATTTT | CASSYAGADTQYF
TRBJ1-2 | . | TRBV4-3 | . | TGCGCCAGCAGCCAAGATAGGGGGATTCTTAACTATGGCTACACCTTC | CASSQDRGILNYGYTF
TRBJ1-1 | few | TRBV6-5 | . | TGTGCCAGCAGTCCCTTTCAGGACACTGAAGCTTTCTTT | CASSPFQDTEAFF
TRBJ2-7 | . | TRBV10-1 | TRBD2 | TGCGCCAGCAGAGAGACTAGCGGGGTCCCCTACGAGCAGTACTTC | CASRETSGVPYEQYF
TRBJ1-3 | once | TRBV6-5 | . | TGTGCCAGCAGTTATCTGACAGAGGACTCTGGAAACACCATATATTTT | CASSYLTEDSGNTIYF
TRBJ1-4 | . | TRBV21-1 | . | TGTGCCAGCAGCAAACCGGGACAGGGAGGTGAAAAACTGTTTTTT | CASSKPGQGGEKLFF
TRBJ2-3 | . | TRBV6-1 | TRBD2 | TGTGCCAGCAGTGAAGCGCTAGCGGGGGGGAGGGGTACGCAGTATTTT | CASSEALAGGRGTQYF
TRBJ1-2 | few | TRBV5-4 | TRBD1 | TGTGCCAGCAGCCTGGGACAGGGGGCGGAGGGCTACACCTTC | CASSLGQGAEGYTF
TRBJ2-6 | . | TRBV21-1 | . | TGTGCCAGCCCCCCCGGTCTGTCCTCTGGGGCCAACGTCCTGACTTTC | CASPPGLSSGANVLTF
TRBJ2-1 | few | TRBV4-2 | TRBD2 | TGTGCCAGCAGCCGCATCTCCACGCGGGGGGGCCACAATGAGCAGTTCTTC | CASSRISTRGGHNEQFF
TRBJ1-1 | medium-sized | TRBV2 | . | TGTGCCAGCATATGGGGGGGGACTGAAGCTTTCTTT | CASIWGGTEAFF
TRBJ1-1 | . | TRBV10-1 | TRBD1 | TGCGCCAGCAGTGAGCCGGACAGGGGGCGGGGCACTGAAGCTTTCTTT | CASSEPDRGRGTEAFF
TRBJ2-7 | . | TRBV6-5 | TRBD2 | TGTGCCAGCGGCCGGGACTACGTCTACGAGCAGTACTTC | CASGRDYVYEQYF
TRBJ1-6 | . | TRBV9 | TRBD1 | TGTGCCAGCACGACGTCCGGGACAGGGCATTCACCCCTCCACTTT | CASTTSGTGHSPLHF
TRBJ2-4 | . | TRBV29-1 | TRBD2 | TGCAGCGTTGATCTACTAGCGGGGGGGTCGGGGAACATTCAGTACTTC | CSVDLLAGGSGNIQYF
TRBJ2-1 | . | TRBV4-1 | . | TGCGCCAGCAGCCAAGAGGAGCGGGACAATGAGCAGTTCTTC | CASSQEERDNEQFF
TRBJ2-7 | . | TRBV12-1 | . | TGTGCCAGCAGCTTAAGGACAGGGGGGCAGTACTTC | CASSLRTGGQYF
TRBJ1-1 | . | TRBV6-6 | . | TGTGCCAGCAGTTACTCGAATGATGGGGCGAACACTGAAGCTTTCTTT | CASSYSNDGANTEAFF
TRBJ1-1 | few | TRBV25-1 | . | TGTGCCAGCAGTGAAGGAGGGGCCTATCAAATTCTCAACACTGAAGCTTTCTTT | CASSEGGAYQILNTEAFF
TRBJ2-5 | . | TRBV12-5 | TRBD1 | TGTGCTAGTGGTTTTTGGGGACAGGGTGAAGGGGAGACCCAGTACTTC | CASGFWGQGEGETQYF
TRBJ1-2 | . | TRBV5-4 | . | TGTGCCAGCACCGTTCAGGGGAATAACTATGGCTACACCTTC | CASTVQGNNYGYTF
TRBJ1-2 | . | TRBV7-9 | . | TGTTCCAGCAGCTTAGCCGACAGGTCGGGCTATGGCTACACCTTC | CSSSLADRSGYGYTF
TRBJ1-2 | . | TRBV29-1 | TRBD1 | TGCAGCGCCCCAATCCTGGACAGGGAAGACTATGGCTACACCTTC | CSAPILDREDYGYTF
TRBJ2-3 | . | TRBV19 | TRBD1 | TGTGCCAGTGAGGTAGGGGGCCTGGGCACAGATACGCAGTATTTT | CASEVGGLGTDTQYF
TRBJ1-1 | once | TRBV28 | TRBD1 | TGTGCCAGCAGTACTCAAGGACAGGGGCCCCCCCGGGCAGCTTTCTTT | CASSTQGQGPPRAAFF
TRBJ1-4 | . | TRBV5-1 | . | TGCGCCAGCAGCCGGGGGTCAGGGGAGGGTGAAAAACTGTTTTTT | CASSRGSGEGEKLFF
TRBJ2-2 | . | TRBV5-1 | . | TGCGCCAGCAACCAGGGGTCGAACACCGGGGAGCTGTTTTTT | CASNQGSNTGELFF
TRBJ1-6 | . | TRBV5-1 | TRBD1 | TGCGCCAGCAGCCCGTCACAGGGGAGCTCCTATAATTCACCCCTCCACTTT | CASSPSQGSSYNSPLHF
TRBJ2-3 | . | TRBV6-1 | TRBD2 | TGTGCCAGCAGCTTCGGGGGGGCCTCGGATACGCAGTATTTT | CASSFGGASDTQYF
TRBJ1-5 | once | TRBV19 | TRBD1 | TGTGCCAGCGACCTGGGACAGGGGACGGATAGCAATCAGCCCCAGCATTTT | CASDLGQGTDSNQPQHF
TRBJ1-4 | few | TRBV7-2 | . | TGTGCCAGCAGCCGCCCCACAGGGAGGGCAACTAATGAAAAACTGTTTTTT | CASSRPTGRATNEKLFF
TRBJ1-2 | . | TRBV5-1 | TRBD1 | TGCGCCAGCAGCTCCCGCCCATCTGACAGGGGTGGCTACACCTTC | CASSSRPSDRGGYTF
TRBJ2-2 | . | TRBV7-7 | TRBD2 | TGTGCCGACGGGGGGGGCCGCACCACCGGGGAGCTGTTTTTT | CADGGGRTTGELFF
TRBJ1-2 | . | TRBV5-6 | TRBD1 | TGTGCCAGCAGCTTGGTGGACAGGGGGCTTGACTATGGCTACACCTTC | CASSLVDRGLDYGYTF
TRBJ2-4 | few | TRBV5-4 | TRBD1 | TGTGCCAGCGGTACCGGGACAGGGCTAGCCAAAAACATTCAGTACTTC | CASGTGTGLAKNIQYF
TRBJ1-6 | . | TRBV5-4 | . | TGTGCCAGCAAAGCCAATAATTCACCCCTCCACTTT | CASKANNSPLHF
TRBJ2-1 | few | TRBV19 | . | TGTGCCAGTAGTATTGGTAGCGCCGAGTCCTACAATGAGCAGTTCTTC | CASSIGSAESYNEQFF
TRBJ2-7 | . | TRBV7-9 | TRBD2 | TGTTCCAGCAGCCCGTTTGGTAGCGGGGGCCGGGACGAGCAGTACTTC | CSSSPFGSGGRDEQYF
TRBJ1-6 | few | TRBV4-1 | TRBD1 | TGCGCCAGCAGCCAAGATGGGCAGGGGGATTCACCCCTCCACTTT | CASSQDGQGDSPLHF
TRBJ1-6 | once | TRBV11-2 | TRBD1 | TGTGCCAGCAGCTTCCTGGGGGGACAGATAGGCCATTCACCCCTCCACTTT | CASSFLGGQIGHSPLHF
TRBJ1-4 | . | TRBV5-1 | . | TGCGCCAGCAGACCCGACGGGACTAATGAAAAACTGTTTTTT | CASRPDGTNEKLFF
TRBJ1-1 | . | TRBV5-5 | . | TGTGCCAACCCGGACAGCTTGAACACTGAAGCTTTCTTT | CANPDSLNTEAFF
TRBJ2-1 | . | TRBV5-1 | . | TGCGCCAGCAGCTTGGAGGGGAGGGGGGCCTGGGTATCCTACAATGAGCAGTTCTTC | CASSLEGRGAWVSYNEQFF